A single sample is the source of the 25 T cell receptor beta chains below, sequenced in a study of early T cells in non-severe SARS-CoV-2 infection. One entry per CDR3 protein, called by TCRdb with MiXCR from the 5' RACE reads. The sample has roughly 55,000 distinct CDR3 sequences; approximately 6.7% are singletons. Sequenced input: whole blood. The receptors shown here come from an adult who was a healthcare worker with PCR-confirmed SARS-CoV-2 infection or an uninfected control (not recorded which).

This clonotype was seen a handful of times. V gene TRBV7-9 combines with J gene TRBJ2-7, with 11 positions matching TRBD2. Germline V lookup: CDR1 SEHNR, CDR2 FQNEAQ (reference sequence). Trimming took 5 bases from V and 7 from J; bases not matched to a gene: 13. This CDR3 contains 16 residues. DNA for the CDR3: TGTGCCAGCAGCCCATCAGGGACTAGCGGCCCGCTGGAGCAGTACTTC. The encoded protein is CASSPSGTSGPLEQYF.

The chain uses TRBV7-9 and TRBJ1-1, with TRBD1 matching over 7 bases. V was pared by 5 bases and J by 8 bases, with 14 bases of the junction left unmatched. Per germline, CDR1 SEHNR and CDR2 FQNEAQ (reference sequence). The CDR3 consists of 15 residues. CDR3 nucleotide sequence: TGTGCCAGCAGCCAAGGGACAGCCACAAAATTCGAAGCTTTCTTT. Amino acids: CASSQGTATKFEAFF.

In this sample, this clonotype turned up a few times. The chain carries TRBV5-1 and TRBJ1-1; 8 bases match TRBD1. The CDR3 sequence is 13 residues long. V dropped 4 bases and J dropped 8; count of bases not matched to a gene: 7. CDR1 SGHRS and CDR2 YFSETQ come from the germline V gene. CDR3 region: CASSTGDRREAFF. The CDR3 DNA reads TGCGCCAGCAGCACGGGGGACAGGAGGGAAGCTTTCTTT.

This clonotype was detected only a few times. The chain links TRBV6-5 to TRBJ1-4; maybe TRBD1 (5 bases). CDR1 and CDR2 (germline): MNHEY, SVGAGI. The CDR3 spans 14 residues. Between the trimmed V and J ends, which lost 2 bases and 4 bases, there was a span of 8 bases. CDR3 residues: CASSYGGSNEKLFF. DNA of the CDR3: TGTGCCAGCAGTTACGGGGGGAGTAATGAAAAACTGTTTTTT.

This clonotype was counted many times. The chain employs TRBV10-3 and TRBJ2-1; TRBD2 agrees at 7 bases. The CDR3 is 15 residues long. The trim removed 7 bases at V and 0 bases at J, leaving 6 bases unmatched. Per germline, CDR1 ENHRY and CDR2 SYGVKD. The CDR3 sequence is CAINSGESSYNEQFF. The DNA of the CDR3 is TGTGCCATCAACAGCGGGGAAAGCTCCTACAATGAGCAGTTCTTC.

This chain connects TRBV4-3 to TRBJ1-2; D not resolved. The CDR3 has 19 amino acids. The ends were cut back, 1 base at V and 4 bases at J, with 25 bases in the middle. The germline CDR1 and CDR2 sequences are LGHNA and YSLEER. CDR3 protein: CASSQGPPRKGTISYGYTF. The CDR3 bases are TGCGCCAGCAGCCAAGGCCCCCCCCGTAAGGGAACTATAAGCTATGGCTACACCTTC.

J is TRBJ1-1 and V is TRBV7-6; no definite D call. This CDR3 is 12 amino acids long. The germline V gene has CDR1 SGHVS and CDR2 FNYEAQ. Trimming took off 1 base at V and 7 bases at J, with 7 bases between the two ends. As DNA, the CDR3 is TGTGCCAGCAGCTTAGACGGAGATGAAGCTTTCTTT. Translated, it gives CASSLDGDEAFF.

This clonotype was seen more than once but under ten times. V usage is TRBV18 and J usage is TRBJ1-1; D remains unclear. CDR1 KGHSH and CDR2 LQKENI come from the germline V gene. This CDR3 has 14 amino acids. The V and J ends lost 2 bases and 1 base respectively, with 8 bases between them. CDR3 residues: CASSPIRGNTEAFF. The DNA of the CDR3 is TGTGCCAGCTCACCAATCCGGGGGAACACTGAAGCTTTCTTT.

The sample holds many counts of this clonotype. This chain connects TRBV6-6 to TRBJ2-7, with TRBD1 matching over 8 bases. Germline lookup yields CDR1 MNHNY and CDR2 SVGAGI (reference sequence). This CDR3 is built from 15 residues. V was pared by 4 bases and J by 3 bases, with 8 bases of the junction left unmatched. The CDR3 loop is CASSSTGEPLYEQYF. The CDR3 DNA sequence: TGTGCCAGCAGTTCGACAGGGGAGCCCCTCTACGAGCAGTACTTC.

Details on this clonotype: A much larger clone lies a single base off, so this may be a read error. V usage is TRBV2 and J usage is TRBJ2-7, with 7 bases matching TRBD1. Germline CDR1 and CDR2: SNHLY and FYNNEI. The CDR3 is 12 residues long. CDR3 amino acids: CVSRDSLYEQYF. In DNA, the CDR3 is TGTGTCAGCAGGGACAGCTTATACGAGCAGTACTTC.

This clonotype occurred many times. This sequence joins TRBV6-5 and TRBJ1-4; D is unresolved. CDR1 MNHEY and CDR2 SVGAGI come from the germline V gene. The V end was cut by 4 bases, the J end by 6 bases, with 15 bases between. The CDR3 is 15 amino acids. The CDR3 loop reads CASSSPRRKDEKLFF. The CDR3 DNA reads TGTGCCAGCAGTTCACCACGCAGGAAAGATGAAAAACTGTTTTTT.

This chain joins TRBV5-5 and TRBJ2-3; TRBD1 matches at 8 bases. Per the germline V gene, CDR1 is SGHKS and CDR2 is YYEKEE (reference sequence). V lost 4 bases and J lost 5; bases outside the gene matches: 9. The CDR3 is made up of 15 amino acids. The CDR3 protein is CASSTRDRPGDTQYF. The CDR3 bases are TGTGCCAGCAGCACCCGGGACAGGCCGGGAGATACGCAGTATTTT.

The chain combines TRBV29-1 with TRBJ1-4; D uncertain. V lost 6 bases and J 3 bases, leaving 14 bases between the germline ends. The CDR3 loop spans 14 amino acids. Germline CDR1 reads SQVTM; CDR2 reads ANQGSEA. This chain's CDR3 is CSVQEWLANEKLFF. The CDR3 coding sequence is TGCAGCGTGCAGGAATGGTTGGCTAATGAAAAACTGTTTTTT.

The V and J genes are TRBV5-4 and TRBJ2-4; TRBD1 matches at 8 bases. Trimming removed 0 bases from V and 6 bases from J; junction bases left unmatched: 2. Germline CDR1 is SGHNT and CDR2 is YYREEE (reference sequence). The CDR3 is made up of 14 amino acids. Here the CDR3 reads CASSLAGQGNIQYF. In DNA, the CDR3 is TGTGCCAGCAGCTTGGCCGGACAGGGAAACATTCAGTACTTC.

For this clonotype: Possible read error: a much larger clone is one base away. This chain links TRBV6-5 with TRBJ2-7; D uncertain. Germline V gives CDR1 MNHEY, CDR2 SVGAGI. The CDR3 is made up of 15 amino acids. CDR3 residues: CASSRTHTAFYEQCF. In DNA, the CDR3 is TGTGCCAGCAGTCGAACCCACACAGCCTTCTACGAGCAGTGCTTC.

Many counts were recorded for this clonotype. The genes are TRBV12-3 or TRBV12-4 and TRBJ2-7; TRBD2 agrees at 10 bases. This CDR3 region has 15 residues. Trimming removed 4 bases from V and 0 bases from J; junction bases left unmatched: 3. The CDR3 DNA reads as TGTGCCAGCAGTTCTACTAGCGGGAACTCCTACGAGCAGTACTTC. It is translated as CASSSTSGNSYEQYF.

V is TRBV4-2 and J is TRBJ1-4; D is ambiguous. Trimming left V 1 base short and J 0 bases short, with 27 bases between. The CDR3 length is 22 residues. Germline assignment: CDR1 LGHNA and CDR2 YNFKEQ. The CDR3 sequence: CASSQADGGRFSSVATNEKLFF. The CDR3, as DNA: TGTGCCAGCAGCCAAGCCGACGGAGGGAGGTTCTCATCCGTTGCAACTAATGAAAAACTGTTTTTT.

The chain carries TRBV12-3 or TRBV12-4 and TRBJ2-1; D remains ambiguous. V was clipped by 4 bases and J by 8 bases, with 6 bases between them. CDR3 length equals 11 residues. The CDR3 coding sequence is TGTGCCAGCAGTTCTTTTTATGAGCAGTTCTTC. The encoded protein is CASSSFYEQFF.

This clonotype showed up many times. The chain uses TRBV6-2 or TRBV6-3 and TRBJ2-3, with D unresolved. The ends were cut back, 0 bases at V and 3 bases at J, with 4 bases in the middle. Germline assignment: CDR1 MNHEY and CDR2 SVGEGT. The CDR3 contains 13 residues. The DNA for the CDR3 is TGTGCCAGCAGTTACTCGGAGACAGATACGCAGTATTTT. Amino acids: CASSYSETDTQYF.

This clonotype appeared a few times. The rearrangement uses TRBV7-2 and TRBJ2-3, with D possibly TRBD2 on 7 matching bases. The CDR3 runs to 16 residues. The germline V gene has CDR1 SGHTA and CDR2 FQGNSA. Trimming stripped 1 base from V and 0 bases from J, with 11 bases between. The CDR3 DNA reads as TGTGCCAGCAGCTTAGGTGGGGGGGCTAGCACAGATACGCAGTATTTT. Its translation: CASSLGGGASTDTQYF.

There are many counts of this clonotype. This chain's CDR3 is CASSLRTRGDATTYEQYF. As DNA, the CDR3 is TGTGCCAGCAGCTTGAGAACCCGGGGGGACGCTACTACCTACGAGCAGTACTTC. This chain uses TRBV7-2 with TRBJ2-7; 7 bases align to TRBD2. The CDR3 runs 18 residues. The trim removed 3 bases at V and 2 bases at J, leaving 16 bases unmatched. Germline V CDR1 and CDR2: SGHTA, FQGNSA.

The sample holds many counts of this clonotype. The chain employs TRBV7-2 and TRBJ1-2; D might be TRBD1 (5 bases). Per the germline V gene, CDR1 is SGHTA and CDR2 is FQGNSA. This CDR3 is built from 13 residues. V lost 3 bases and J 4 bases, leaving 9 bases between the germline ends. The DNA for the CDR3 is TGTGCCAGCAGCTTGACAGCTAGCTATGGCTACACCTTC. Protein product: CASSLTASYGYTF.

The V and J genes are TRBV29-1 and TRBJ2-2; D unclear. Germline CDR1 SQVTM, CDR2 ANQGSEA. Trimming removed 4 bases at V and 3 bases at J, with 12 bases between. The CDR3 length is 14 residues. CDR3 sequence reads: CSVGARQDTGELFF. The CDR3 DNA sequence: TGCAGCGTTGGGGCGAGGCAGGACACCGGGGAGCTGTTTTTT.

Many counts were recorded for this clonotype. This chain connects TRBV7-9 to TRBJ1-6, with TRBD1 matching over 8 bases. The CDR3 runs 15 residues. J gave up 6 bases and V 5 bases, and 6 bases lay outside the gene matches. Germline V gene lookup returns CDR1 SEHNR and CDR2 FQNEAQ (reference sequence). The CDR3 bases are TGTGCCAGCAGCCTTGGACAGGGTGGTAATTCACCCCTCCACTTT. It is translated as CASSLGQGGNSPLHF.

This clonotype was recorded at least ten times. The rearrangement links TRBV12-3 or TRBV12-4 to TRBJ2-7; a weak D match, TRBD1 (6 bases). Trimming cost V 0 bases and J 2 bases, with 11 bases left between them. The CDR3 loop spans 15 amino acids. CDR3: CASSLARGVTYEQYF. The CDR3 nucleotides read TGTGCCAGCAGTTTAGCCAGGGGTGTGACCTACGAGCAGTACTTC.